This is a list of T cell receptor beta chains from one sample in a study of T cell responses to AZD1222 COVID-19 vaccine. TCRdb keeps only in-frame clones here, not all; method: immunoSEQ multiplex PCR. The data show 130,000 to 150,000 clones, roughly 88% seen once. The specimen comprised peripheral blood, sampled 28 days after the second dose of the MenACWY control vaccine. The receptors were gathered from an adult who received the MenACWY meningococcal vaccine as a control. Both conserved end residues are part of each CDR3. D genes are given only for firm matches. Only some rows state a clone size, as once, few, many or a class for expanded clones.

clone size	V gene	J gene	D gene	CDR3 DNA	CDR3 protein
.	TRBV6-6	TRBJ1-2	.	TGTGCCAGCAGTTACTCGGGCAGTGCTAACTATGGCTACACCTTC	CASSYSGSANYGYTF
.	TRBV5-5	TRBJ2-7	.	TGTGCCAGCAGTTTGATGACAGGCTCCTACGAGCAGTACTTC	CASSLMTGSYEQYF
.	TRBV19	TRBJ1-1	TRBD1	TGTGCCAGTACCATCGGGACAGGGGGCTTTTCTGAAGCTTTCTTT	CASTIGTGGFSEAFF
.	TRBV24-1	TRBJ2-5	.	TGTGCCACCGGGGGAAGGGCCAAAGAGACCCAGTACTTC	CATGGRAKETQYF
.	TRBV3-1/TRBV3-2	TRBJ1-2	TRBD1	TGTGCCAGCAGCCGACAGGGAGTCTATGGCTACACCTTC	CASSRQGVYGYTF
.	TRBV30	TRBJ1-5	.	TGTGCCTCCGCTCCGCGGGATAGGGATCAGCCCCAGCATTTT	CASAPRDRDQPQHF
.	TRBV13	TRBJ2-3	.	TGTGCCAGCAGCTTGAGCAGGGTAGTAGATACGCAGTATTTT	CASSLSRVVDTQYF
once	TRBV7-2	TRBJ2-3	.	TGTGCCAGCAGCTTCAAAGGGGGGGACAGCGATACGCAGTATTTT	CASSFKGGDSDTQYF
.	TRBV5-1	TRBJ2-5	.	TGCGCCAGCAGCTTACAGGGCCAAGAGACCCAGTACTTC	CASSLQGQETQYF
.	TRBV2	TRBJ1-6	.	TGTGCCAGCAGTGAACGGGCGGATATCTATAATTCACCCCTCCACTTT	CASSERADIYNSPLHF
.	TRBV25-1	TRBJ1-2	.	TGTGCCAGCAGTGATAATTGGGGCTATGGCTACACCTTC	CASSDNWGYGYTF
.	TRBV15	TRBJ2-5	.	TGTGCCACCAGCAGGTCCGACGGATTCCAAGAGACCCAGTACTTC	CATSRSDGFQETQYF
.	TRBV12-5	TRBJ1-1	.	TGTGCTAGTGGTTTGAGTGGTGGGGCTGAAGCTTTCTTT	CASGLSGGAEAFF
.	TRBV4-3	TRBJ1-2	TRBD1	TGCGCCAGCAGCCAAGAGTACAGGGGCTCCTATGGCTACACCTTC	CASSQEYRGSYGYTF
.	TRBV27	TRBJ2-3	.	TGTGCCAGCAGTTTAGCAGGGTCCCTCCCAGATACGCAGTATTTT	CASSLAGSLPDTQYF
.	TRBV7-8	TRBJ1-1	.	TGTGCCAGCAGCCCGCGGGTCGGGGGTGGCACTGAAGCTTTCTTT	CASSPRVGGGTEAFF
.	TRBV6-5	TRBJ1-6	.	TGTGCCAGCAGTTACCACAGGTCTAATTCACCCCTCCACTTT	CASSYHRSNSPLHF